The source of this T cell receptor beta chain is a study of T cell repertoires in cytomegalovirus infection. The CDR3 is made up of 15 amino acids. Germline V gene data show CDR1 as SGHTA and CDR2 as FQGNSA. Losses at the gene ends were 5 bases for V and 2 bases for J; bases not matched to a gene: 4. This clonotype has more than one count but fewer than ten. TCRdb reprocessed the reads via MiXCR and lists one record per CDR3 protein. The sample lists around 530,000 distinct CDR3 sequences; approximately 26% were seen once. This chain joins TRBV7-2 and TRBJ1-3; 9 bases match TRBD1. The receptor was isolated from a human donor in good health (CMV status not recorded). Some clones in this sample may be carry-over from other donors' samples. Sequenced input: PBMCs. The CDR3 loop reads CASSEGQGPGNTIYF. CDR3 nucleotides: TGTGCCAGCAGCGAGGGACAGGGTCCTGGAAACACCATATATTTT.